The 26 T cell receptor beta chains below were found in one sample sequenced in a study of blood T cell repertoires in COVID-19. TCRdb's copy holds only in-frame clones and misses some; the assay was immunoSEQ multiplex PCR. This sample yields about 25,000 clones, of which roughly 84% are seen a single time; under 8.5% belongs to the top ten. Sequencing input: peripheral blood. The receptor source for this set is a man aged 45-60 years with active COVID-19.

J is TRBJ2-3 and V is TRBV7-9; possibly TRBD1 for D (6 bases). V lost 5 bases and J lost 0, with 12 bases in between. The CDR3 extends over 15 amino acids. CDR1 is SEHNR, CDR2 FQNEAQ, per germline (reference sequence). CDR3 sequence reads: CASSPKGVSTDTQYF. In nucleotides, the CDR3 is TGTGCCAGCAGCCCAAAGGGGGTAAGCACAGATACGCAGTATTTT.

The chain is built from TRBV25-1 and TRBJ2-2, with a possible D match to TRBD2 (5 bases). The germline V gene has CDR1 MGHDK and CDR2 SYGVNS. Trimming removed 3 bases from V and 4 bases from J, with 12 bases in between. CDR3 length: 15 amino acids. CDR3 in DNA: TGTGCCAGCAGTGACAGCCGGAGGATCACCGGGGAGCTGTTTTTT. Translated, it gives CASSDSRRITGELFF.

This clone was seen a single time. The chain links TRBV3-1 (or the pseudogene TRBV3-2) to TRBJ2-3, with 8 positions matching TRBD2. This CDR3 is 14 amino acids long. The V gene's germline CDR1 is LGHDT and CDR2 YNNKEL (reference sequence). V shed 7 bases and J 2 bases; nucleotides not matched to a gene: 5. This CDR3 is CASKVSGATDTQYF. CDR3 nucleotides: TGTGCCAGCAAAGTTAGCGGGGCCACAGATACGCAGTATTTT.

This chain joins TRBV11-2 and TRBJ2-7; 8 bases match TRBD1. V shed 5 bases and J 5 bases; nucleotides not matched to a gene: 11. Germline V gene sequence: CDR1 SGHAT, CDR2 FQNNGV. The CDR3 contains 15 residues. CDR3 DNA sequence: TGTGCCAGCAGCCCTCGGACAGGGTACATCGACGAGCAGTACTTC. Encoded protein: CASSPRTGYIDEQYF.

The chain uses TRBV23-1 and TRBJ2-1, with no clear D. TRBV23-1 is reported as an ORF; its role is uncertain. The CDR3 consists of 16 residues. V lost 1 base and J lost 3, with 13 bases in between. This CDR3 is CASSQLLQTDYNEQFF. The CDR3 nucleotides read TGCGCCAGCAGTCAATTACTCCAGACTGACTACAATGAGCAGTTCTTC.

This clone was detected a few times. The gene calls are TRBV9 and TRBJ2-1, with 12 bases matching TRBD2. Germline CDR1 reads SGDLS; CDR2 reads YYNGEE. J gave up 0 bases and V 0 bases, and 7 bases lay outside the gene matches. This CDR3 is 19 amino acids long. CDR3 loop: CASSVGGLAGPSSYNEQFF. The DNA of the CDR3 is TGTGCCAGCAGCGTAGGCGGACTAGCGGGACCGAGCTCCTACAATGAGCAGTTCTTC. Full variable domain (remainder filled in from reference TRBV9 and TRBJ2-1): DSGVTQTPKHLITATGQRVTLRCSPRSGDLSVYWYQQSLDQGLQFLIQYYNGEERAKGNILERFSAQQFPDLHSELNLSSLELGDSALYFCASSVGGLAGPSSYNEQFFGPGTRLTVL.

The genes are TRBV6-5 and TRBJ1-5; D remains ambiguous. Germline-derived CDR1 and CDR2 are MNHEY and SVGAGI. The V gene lost 6 bases and the J gene lost 7 bases, with 13 bases spanning the gap. The CDR3 totals 13 residues. The CDR3 DNA follows: TGTGCCAGCAGGGCCGACCTGGGCCAGCCCCAGCATTTT. Amino acids: CASRADLGQPQHF.

The J gene is TRBJ1-6, the V gene TRBV5-1; 12 positions match TRBD1. CDR3 length equals 19 residues. Looked up from germline, CDR1 is SGHRS and CDR2 is YFSETQ. Trimming removed 4 bases from V and 6 bases from J; junction bases left unmatched: 14. The CDR3 here is CASSRSGQGALGRNSPLHF. CDR3 DNA: TGCGCCAGCAGCCGTTCGGGACAGGGGGCTTTGGGGCGTAATTCACCCCTCCACTTT. Using reference TRBV5-1 and TRBJ1-6 for the parts outside the CDR3, the full variable domain is KAGVTQTPRYLIKTRGQQVTLSCSPISGHRSVSWYQQTPGQGLQFLFEYFSETQRNKGNFPGRFSGRQFSNSRSEMNVSTLELGDSALYLCASSRSGQGALGRNSPLHFGNGTRLTVT.

The rearrangement joins TRBV5-8 to TRBJ1-1; tentative D call: TRBD1 (6 bases). Per germline, CDR1 SGHTS and CDR2 YDEGEE. V dropped 1 base and J dropped 5 bases, with 9 bases sitting between them. This CDR3 spans 13 amino acids. The CDR3 reads CASSLRGWTEAFF. CDR3 nucleotides: TGTGCCAGCAGCTTGAGGGGGTGGACTGAAGCTTTCTTT. The entire variable domain, with the rest obtained from reference TRBV5-8 and TRBJ1-1, is as follows: EAGVTQSPTHLIKTRGQQATLRCSPISGHTSVYWYQQALGLGLQFLLWYDEGEERNRGNFPPRFSGRQFPNYSSELNVNALELEDSALYLCASSLRGWTEAFFGQGTRLTVV.

The chain couples TRBV4-1 to TRBJ1-5, with 7 bases matching TRBD1. With 0 bases clipped from V and 2 bases from J, the junction kept 4 bases outside the gene matches. This CDR3 contains 16 residues. Germline lookup yields CDR1 MGHRA and CDR2 YSYEKL. The CDR3 DNA follows: TGCGCCAGCAGCCAAGAGACAGGGCGGGGCAATCAGCCCCAGCATTTT. It codes for CASSQETGRGNQPQHF.

The chain joins TRBV28 to TRBJ1-2; 8 bases agree with TRBD1. J gave up 8 bases and V 2 bases, and 13 bases lay outside the gene matches. CDR1 and CDR2 from the germline V gene are MDHEN and SYDVKM. The CDR3 contains 16 residues. This CDR3 reads CASSLAGGGTGEGYTF. The DNA for the CDR3 is TGTGCCAGCAGTTTAGCCGGTGGGGGGACAGGAGAGGGCTACACCTTC.

The CDR3 DNA is TGTGCCAGCAGCTTATCTAGGGGGAGCTCCTATAATTCACCCCTCCACTTT. Translated: CASSLSRGSSYNSPLHF. The rearrangement joins TRBV7-2 to TRBJ1-6; possible D gene TRBD1, 6 bases. CDR1 and CDR2 from the germline V gene are SGHTA and FQGNSA. The germline V and J ends were trimmed by 2 bases and 0 bases, with 11 bases remaining between them. The CDR3 has 17 residues. The full variable domain, with the rest looked up from reference TRBV7-2 and TRBJ1-6, is GAGVSQSPSNKVTEKGKDVELRCDPISGHTALYWYRQSLGQGLEFLIYFQGNSAPDKSGLPSDRFSAERTGGSVSTLTIQRTQQEDSAVYLCASSLSRGSSYNSPLHFGNGTRLTVT.

The count of this clone is one. The J gene is TRBJ2-1, the V gene TRBV7-3, with 8 bases aligning to TRBD2. This CDR3 contains 14 residues. With V trimmed by 5 bases and J by 8 bases, 8 bases remained unmatched. Germline CDR1 reads SGHTA; CDR2 reads FQGTGA. The CDR3 DNA is TGTGCCAGCAGCCCGACTCGGGGGGGTCATGAGCAGTTCTTC. Its translation: CASSPTRGGHEQFF.

This chain uses TRBV14 with TRBJ2-5; D uncertain. The length of the CDR3 is 11 residues. Germline V gives CDR1 SGHDN, CDR2 FVKESK. V lost 0 bases and J lost 7, with 3 bases in between. In nucleotides, the CDR3 is TGTGCCAGCAGCCAAGATCGGACCCAGTACTTC. Amino acids: CASSQDRTQYF.

The rearrangement joins TRBV19 to TRBJ1-5; TRBD1 matches at 7 bases. The CDR3 loop spans 16 amino acids. Trimming at V came to 5 bases and at J to 0 bases, leaving 7 bases not matched to a gene. CDR1 LNHDA and CDR2 SQIVND come from the germline V gene (reference sequence). The CDR3, as DNA: TGTGCCAGTAGTTTGGGGACAGTCTATAGCAATCAGCCCCAGCATTTT. It is translated as CASSLGTVYSNQPQHF.

The chain links TRBV7-8 to TRBJ1-2, with TRBD1 matching over 7 bases. V lost 5 bases, J lost 1 base, and 4 bases stayed unmatched. This CDR3 has 14 residues. CDR1 is SGHVS, CDR2 FQNEAQ, per germline. The CDR3 spells CASSGNRGNYGYTF. CDR3 DNA sequence: TGTGCCAGCAGCGGAAACAGGGGTAACTATGGCTACACCTTC.

The chain has TRBV7-2 and TRBJ2-5, with D maybe TRBD1 (6 bases). CDR1 is SGHTA and CDR2 is FQGNSA in the germline V gene. This CDR3 has 15 residues. Deletions cut 1 base from V and 2 bases from J, with 11 bases between. The CDR3 DNA reads TGTGCCAGCAGCTTAGGAGACAGGAATCAAGAGACCCAGTACTTC. Protein: CASSLGDRNQETQYF.

V gene TRBV6-5 combines with J gene TRBJ1-3; D possibly corresponds to TRBD1 (5 bases). The CDR3 loop spans 12 amino acids. CDR1 and CDR2 (germline): MNHEY, SVGAGI. The ends were cut back, 5 bases at V and 15 bases at J, with 17 bases in the middle. CDR3 amino acids: CASSPTGDPTYF. DNA of the CDR3: TGTGCCAGCAGTCCGACGGGGGACCCTACATATTTT.

A single count supports this clone. The chain employs TRBV5-3 and TRBJ2-4; D is possibly TRBD2 (5 bases). TRBV5-3 qualifies as an ORF whose function is uncertain. V dropped 0 bases and J dropped 0 bases, with 7 bases sitting between them. The CDR3 spans 15 residues. CDR3 bases: TGTGCCAGAAGCTTGGTCGGACTAGCCAAAAACATTCAGTACTTC. This sequence encodes CARSLVGLAKNIQYF.

The chain combines TRBV19 with TRBJ2-5; TRBD2 is a possible D gene (6 bases). V was trimmed by 6 bases and J by 4 bases, leaving 12 bases between them. Germline V gives CDR1 LNHDA, CDR2 SQIVND (reference sequence). The CDR3 is 13 residues long. The CDR3 DNA follows: TGTGCCAGTAGGGTGGCCGGGGGAGAGACCCAGTACTTC. This gives the protein CASRVAGGETQYF.

The rearrangement uses TRBV19 and TRBJ2-7; 8 bases agree with TRBD2. Germline values: CDR1 LNHDA, CDR2 SQIVND (reference sequence). This CDR3 contains 16 residues. The J segment lost 5 bases and the V segment lost 1 base, leaving 10 bases of the junction unmatched. As DNA, the CDR3 is TGTGCCAGTAGTATAGGGAGCACGGGACTAGAGAACGAGCAGTACTTC. Translated: CASSIGSTGLENEQYF.

The chain has TRBV6-5 and TRBJ2-7, with 7 bases lining up with TRBD1. Germline V lookup: CDR1 MNHEY, CDR2 SVGAGI. The V and J ends lost 6 bases and 1 base, in that order; junction bases with no gene match: 6. The CDR3 runs to 14 residues. The CDR3 coding sequence is TGTGCCAGCAGCCGGACAGGCAGATCCTACGAGCAGTACTTC. Translating gives CASSRTGRSYEQYF.

The chain employs TRBV6-5 and TRBJ1-1; D call uncertain. Trimming removed 10 bases at V and 0 bases at J, with 9 bases between. Germline lookup yields CDR1 MNHEY and CDR2 SVGAGI. The CDR3 contains 12 residues. DNA of the CDR3: TGTGCCACTAACACTATGAACACTGAAGCTTTCTTT. Translating it yields CATNTMNTEAFF.

This chain links TRBV29-1 with TRBJ1-2; 7 nucleotides line up with TRBD1. Germline V gene sequence: CDR1 SQVTM, CDR2 ANQGSEA. The V gene end was trimmed by 3 bases and the J gene end by 8 bases; junction bases not matched to a gene: 9. The CDR3 extends over 13 amino acids. CDR3 loop: CSVEPRQGKGYTF. Here the CDR3 DNA reads TGCAGCGTTGAGCCCCGACAGGGAAAAGGCTACACCTTC.

V is TRBV12-3 or TRBV12-4 and J is TRBJ2-7, with a weak D call TRBD1 (5 bases). The CDR3 totals 13 residues. V lost 4 bases and J 3 bases, leaving 10 bases between the germline ends. The CDR3 loop reads CASSYGQLYEQYV. In DNA form, the CDR3 reads TGTGCCAGCAGTTACGGACAACTCTACGAGCAGTACGTC.

The chain employs TRBV9 and TRBJ2-1, with TRBD2 as a possible D gene (5 bases). The V end was cut by 4 bases, the J end by 1 base, with 9 bases between. The CDR3 loop spans 14 amino acids. From germline, CDR1 is SGDLS and CDR2 YYNGEE. In nucleotides, the CDR3 is TGTGCCAGCAGCCGTGCGGGTTCCTACAATGAGCAGTTCTTC. Protein sequence: CASSRAGSYNEQFF.